The 25 T cell receptor beta chains presented below share a single source sample, sequenced in a study of metastatic and nonmetastatic thyroid tumors. Ahead of thyroid surgery, no patient had received treatment of any kind. TCRdb re-called the PCR reads via MiXCR. The table includes around 44,000 clones, more than 25% detected once. Specimen: blood. All receptors come from a male donor with papillary thyroid cancer or a benign thyroid nodule (not recorded which). Some clones in this sample may be carry-over from other donors' samples.

The chain employs TRBV11-2 and TRBJ2-1, with 11 bases matching TRBD2. CDR1 is SGHAT, CDR2 FQNNGV, per germline. CDR3 size: 16 residues. Unmatched junction bases numbered 7, after V lost 5 bases and J lost 4 bases. Written as DNA, the CDR3 is TGTGCCAGCAGCCCCGGGACTAGCGGCCCTTACAATGAGCAGTTCTTC. Amino acids: CASSPGTSGPYNEQFF.

About this clone: The junction and the germline gene differ at one end; a read error may be behind it. J is TRBJ1-4 and V is TRBV10-3; the match to TRBD1 covers 9 bases. The CDR3 length is 17 residues. Germline V gives CDR1 ENHRY, CDR2 SYGVKD. CDR3 sequence (DNA): TGTGCCATCAGTGACCTGGACAGGGGCGGAACTAATGAGAAACTGTTTTTT. Amino acids: CAISDLDRGGTNEKLFF.

V gene TRBV28 combines with J gene TRBJ2-1, with D perhaps TRBD1 or TRBD2 (5 bases each). The CDR3 spans 16 residues. Trimming removed 6 bases from V and 4 bases from J, with 19 bases in between. Germline V CDR1 and CDR2: MDHEN, SYDVKM. CDR3 bases: TGTGCCAGCAGAGATACACGGGGCTTACTATACAATGAGCAGTTCTTC. Translated, it gives CASRDTRGLLYNEQFF.

This clone came up many times. The chain combines TRBV7-6 with TRBJ2-3; 12 positions match TRBD2. The V and J ends lost 5 bases and 5 bases, in that order; junction bases with no gene match: 14. This CDR3 comprises 18 residues. Germline CDR1 and CDR2: SGHVS and FNYEAQ. Written as DNA, the CDR3 is TGTGCCAGCAGCCTGACGGGACTAGCGGGTAATCCCCTAGATACGCAGTATTTT. This sequence encodes CASSLTGLAGNPLDTQYF.

The chain has TRBV20-1 and TRBJ2-3; 8 bases agree with TRBD2. V lost 5 bases, J lost 5 bases, and 12 bases stayed unmatched. In germline, CDR1 is DFQATT, CDR2 SNEGSKA (reference sequence). The CDR3 contains 15 residues. The CDR3 region has the DNA TGCAGTGCTCCCGTAGGAGCGGGAGCGGAAGATACGCAGTATTTT. It translates to CSAPVGAGAEDTQYF.

This clone was observed once. J is TRBJ2-7 and V is TRBV3-1, with D possibly being TRBD1 (6 bases). Trimming shortened V by 3 bases and J by 2 bases, and 11 bases separated the two germline ends. Germline-derived CDR1 and CDR2 are LGHDT and YNNKEL (reference sequence). This CDR3 is 14 amino acids long. The CDR3 here is CASSQTGGAYEQYF. CDR3 DNA sequence: TGTGCCAGCAGCCAGACAGGAGGAGCCTACGAGCAGTACTTC.

The rearrangement uses TRBV20-1 and TRBJ1-1, with D unresolved. Germline-derived CDR1 and CDR2 are DFQATT and SNEGSKA (reference sequence). V was trimmed by 0 bases and J by 11 bases, leaving 7 bases between them. The length of the CDR3 is 10 residues. In DNA, the CDR3 is TGCAGTGCTAGAGATTATTTGGCTTTCTTT. Protein product: CSARDYLAFF.

The V call is TRBV6-2 or TRBV6-3, the J call TRBJ1-2; 8 bases fit TRBD1. The CDR3 sequence is 14 residues long. Germline CDR1 and CDR2: MNHEY and SVGEGT. The ends lost 6 bases at V and 8 bases at J; junction bases unmatched: 11. For the CDR3, the DNA is TGTGCCAGCAGCGCCCGGACAGGGCAAGTGGGCTACACCTTC. It codes for CASSARTGQVGYTF.

As regards this clone: Relative to the germline gene, one junction end is altered; a read error may explain this. The sample carries other DNA sequences with the same CDR3. V usage is TRBV6-1 and J usage is TRBJ1-6; 7 bases line up with TRBD1. The CDR3 contains 14 residues. The germline V gene encodes CDR1 MNHNS and CDR2 SASEGT. Here the CDR3 reads CASSPSQGPTPLHF. The CDR3, as DNA: TGTGCCAGCAGTCCATCACAGGGGCCAACACCCCTACACTTT.

The chain recombines TRBV6-4 with TRBJ2-7; 11 bases line up with TRBD1. The junction had 7 bases not matched to a gene; V was cut back by 7 bases and J by 5 bases. Germline V CDR1 and CDR2: MRHNA, SNTAGT. CDR3 length: 14 residues. The CDR3 DNA follows: TGTGCCAGCACCAAGCGGACAGGGGGCGACGAGCAGTACTTC. The encoded protein is CASTKRTGGDEQYF.

The rearrangement uses TRBV6-2 or TRBV6-3 and TRBJ2-3; no clear D. Trimming stripped 2 bases from V and 6 bases from J, with 6 bases between. Germline assignment: CDR1 MNHEY and CDR2 SVGEGT. The CDR3 has 12 residues. CDR3 in amino acids: CASSYGEDTQYF. Here the CDR3 DNA reads TGTGCCAGCAGTTACGGAGAGGATACGCAGTATTTT.

The table lists this clone with a few counts. Relative to the germline gene, one junction end is altered; a read error may explain this. Distinct nucleotide sequences in the sample also encode this CDR3. J is TRBJ2-7 and V is TRBV27; D is uncertain. The germline gives CDR1 MNHEY, CDR2 SMNVEV (reference sequence). This CDR3 is built from 13 residues. Here the CDR3 DNA reads TGTGCCAGCAGCTTGTCTGTGATAGGCGAGCGGTACTTC. Encoded protein: CASSLSVIGERYF.

At least ten counts were recorded for this clone. This may come from a read error, since a much larger clone is one base off. This sample also contains other DNA sequences that code for the same CDR3. The chain uses TRBV12-3 or TRBV12-4 and TRBJ1-1, with TRBD1 matching 7 bases. This CDR3 has 12 residues. After removal of 5 bases from V and 9 bases from J, the junction contained 6 bases not matched to a gene. In nucleotides, the CDR3 is TGTGCCAGCAGTACGGGACAGCGAAAAGCTTTCTTT. Translation: CASSTGQRKAFF.

This clone has at least ten counts. This may be a read error: a much more frequent sequence differs by one nucleotide. This chain links TRBV10-3 with TRBJ2-1, with a possible D match to TRBD1 (9 bases). Germline V lookup: CDR1 ENHRY, CDR2 SYGVKD. Deletions cut 8 bases from V and 7 bases from J, with 21 bases between. CDR3 size: 15 residues. The CDR3 spells CAIGSIAGQGNEQFF. CDR3 coding DNA: TGTGCCATCGGTAGTATAGCGGGACAGGGAAATGAGCAGTTCTTC.

V gene TRBV18 combines with J gene TRBJ2-7; no definite D call. The germline CDR1 and CDR2 sequences are KGHSH and LQKENI. The CDR3 has 11 amino acids. The CDR3 sequence: CAISPNYEQYF. DNA for the CDR3: TGTGCTATCTCACCGAACTACGAGCAGTACTTC.

This clone has at least ten counts. The identical CDR3 is also encoded by other nucleotide sequences in the sample. CDR3 region: CAWSWRQASNQPQHF. The CDR3 DNA reads TGTGCCTGGAGTTGGAGACAGGCTAGCAATCAGCCCCAGCATTTT. The gene calls are TRBV30 and TRBJ1-5; the D gene is possibly TRBD1 (6 bases). The V and J ends lost 2 bases and 0 bases respectively, with 11 bases between them. The CDR3 sequence is 15 residues long. From germline, CDR1 is GTSNPN and CDR2 SVGIG (reference sequence).

This clone was seen at least ten times. This rearrangement joins TRBV7-2 to TRBJ2-1; 7 bases are shared with TRBD2. J lost 2 bases, V lost 5 bases, and 3 bases had no gene match. Germline-derived CDR1 and CDR2 are SGHTA and FQGNSA. There are 14 residues in the CDR3. The CDR3 nucleotides are TGTGCCAGCAGCGGGGGGGGGACCTACAATGAGCAGTTCTTC. Amino acids: CASSGGGTYNEQFF.

In regard to this clone: One end of the junction fails to match germline, which may point to a read error. The chain links TRBV27 to TRBJ2-7; D not certain. The CDR3 is made up of 13 amino acids. Germline CDR1 MNHEY, CDR2 SMNVEV (reference sequence). The CDR3 coding sequence is TGTGCCAGTGCGGCGGTGGTCTCCTACGATCAGTACTTC. Protein sequence: CASAAVVSYDQYF.

The chain joins TRBV18 to TRBJ2-7; 11 bases fit TRBD1. The CDR3 consists of 14 residues. Germline-derived CDR1 and CDR2 are KGHSH and LQKENI. V lost 6 bases and J lost 6; bases outside the gene matches: 7. In nucleotides, the CDR3 is TGTGCCAGCTCGCGTTCGGGACAGGGGGGCGAGCAGTACTTC. It codes for CASSRSGQGGEQYF.

About this clone: One junction end disagrees with the germline gene, perhaps due to a read error. The rearrangement uses TRBV11-2 and TRBJ2-1; 8 bases line up with TRBD2. The CDR3 has 17 amino acids. The germline gives CDR1 SGHAT, CDR2 FQNNGV. Here the CDR3 DNA reads TGTGCCATCAGCTTGACCGGCGGGGGGTTTCTCGAAAATGAGCAGTTCTTC. Amino acids: CAISLTGGGFLENEQFF.

Many counts were recorded for this clone. The rearrangement uses TRBV5-1 and TRBJ1-1; the D is unclear. This CDR3 has 13 residues. The V end lost 0 bases, the J end lost 4 bases, and 7 bases lay between the germline ends. Germline loops: CDR1 SGHRS, CDR2 YFSETQ. Here the CDR3 reads CASSLEVGTEAFF. CDR3 nucleotides: TGCGCCAGCAGCTTGGAAGTGGGCACTGAAGCTTTCTTT. The full variable domain, in which reference TRBV5-1 and TRBJ1-1 provide the parts outside the CDR3, is KAGVTQTPRYLIKTRGQQVTLSCSPISGHRSVSWYQQTPGQGLQFLFEYFSETQRNKGNFPGRFSGRQFSNSRSEMNVSTLELGDSALYLCASSLEVGTEAFFGQGTRLTVV.

The J gene is TRBJ2-7, the V gene TRBV28, with D hard to call. There are 11 residues in the CDR3. CDR1 MDHEN and CDR2 SYDVKM come from the germline V gene. V was shortened by 4 bases and J by 4 bases, with 5 bases between the two germline ends. The CDR3 reads CASSSAYEQYF. The CDR3 bases are TGTGCCAGCAGTTCAGCTTACGAGCAGTACTTC.

This clone was seen only a few times. The chain uses TRBV6-1 and TRBJ1-5; tentative D call: TRBD1 (5 bases). CDR3 length: 15 residues. Germline V lookup: CDR1 MNHNS, CDR2 SASEGT. Trimming removed 5 bases from V and 2 bases from J, with 13 bases in between. CDR3 bases: TGTGCCAGCAGTCAGGGTTCTTATGGCAATCAGCCCCAGCATTTT. Residues: CASSQGSYGNQPQHF.

At least ten counts were recorded for this clone. The chain couples TRBV5-1 to TRBJ1-4; 11 bases match TRBD1. The ends lost 5 bases at V and 7 bases at J; junction bases unmatched: 7. Germline CDR1 reads SGHRS; CDR2 reads YFSETQ. This CDR3 contains 15 residues. The chain's CDR3 is CASSTGQGAGEKLFF. For the CDR3, the DNA is TGCGCCAGCAGTACCGGACAGGGGGCCGGTGAAAAACTGTTTTTT.

The table lists this clone with many counts. V and J are TRBV27 and TRBJ2-1; TRBD2 is a possible D gene (5 bases). The CDR3 extends over 15 amino acids. V lost 4 bases and J lost 0, with 10 bases in between. Germline CDR1 is MNHEY and CDR2 is SMNVEV (reference sequence). CDR3 nucleotide sequence: TGTGCCAGCAGTTCACTAGAAAGCTCCTACAATGAGCAGTTCTTC. Its protein product is CASSSLESSYNEQFF.